A single TCR beta chain is shown here with its context. What it recognizes is unknown. The study ran its PCR with 60 Vbeta and 13 Jbeta primers. Only in-frame clones appear in the TCRdb table, and some are missing; sequencing was by immunoSEQ multiplex PCR. The table lists approximately 190,000 clones, roughly four fifths of them singletons. This sample is drawn from a study of cytomegalovirus exposure and HLA in healthy donors. Findings of the study overall: It was reported that TCR beta sequences correctly inferred the HLA-A and HLA-B alleles for most subjects.

Germline-derived CDR1 and CDR2 are SGHKS and YYEKEE (reference sequence). Germline trimming cut 4 bases from V and 15 bases from J; bases unmatched to any gene: 10. This CDR3 comprises 15 residues. Likely unrecorded immune exposures existed in these nominally healthy donors. V is TRBV5-5 and J is TRBJ2-1; 16 bases are a match to TRBD2. Sequences were obtained from PBMCs. This clonotype was sampled from a woman aged 18-29 years in good health and CMV-seronegative. For the CDR3, the DNA is TGTGCCAGCAGCCATAGTGGGACTAGCGGGAGGGGCGGGTTCTTC. Amino acids: CASSHSGTSGRGGFF. Combining the CDR3 with reference TRBV5-5 and TRBJ2-1 gives the whole variable domain DAGVTQSPTHLIKTRGQQVTLRCSPISGHKSVSWYQQVLGQGPQFIFQYYEKEERGRGNFPDRFSARQFPNYSSELNVNALLLGDSALYLCASSHSGTSGRGGFFGPGTRLTVL.